Listed below are T cell receptor beta chains from one sample, sequenced in a study of blood T cell repertoires in COVID-19. Generated by immunoSEQ multiplex PCR, the TCRdb table keeps only in-frame clones and is missing some. This table has 300,000 to 400,000 clones, 85% to 90% appearing once. Material for sequencing was PBMCs or T cells enriched from blood (not recorded which). The receptors derive from a young woman who had recovered from COVID-19. Both conserved end residues are part of each CDR3. A D gene is named only where the DNA matches it firmly. Size tells how often a clone was seen (once, few, many) or the class of an expanded clone, and some rows leave it out.

CSVGARSYGYTF | . | TRBJ1-2 | . | TRBV29-1
CASSLGPSPGKGNIQYF | . | TRBJ2-4 | . | TRBV7-9
CASSGWRTGRWADTQYF | TRBD1 | TRBJ2-3 | . | TRBV13
CASSYLLTSGGTDEQFF | TRBD2 | TRBJ2-1 | few | TRBV3-1/TRBV3-2
CASSLKGVVGELFF | . | TRBJ2-2 | . | TRBV27
CASSLFPGESSYEQYF | . | TRBJ2-7 | . | TRBV7-9
CASSQDSYVSPLHF | . | TRBJ1-6 | once | TRBV14
CATSKTRGDGYTF | . | TRBJ1-2 | . | TRBV15
CASRRDRVGGYTF | TRBD1 | TRBJ1-2 | . | TRBV12-3/TRBV12-4
CASSQAPTAYEQYF | . | TRBJ2-7 | . | TRBV4-1
CASGPGQGTSGNTIYF | TRBD1 | TRBJ1-3 | few | TRBV12-5
CSVGASGWSSYNEQFF | TRBD2 | TRBJ2-1 | . | TRBV29-1
CSAVDREWGTQYF | TRBD1 | TRBJ2-5 | . | TRBV29-1
CASSMGRSYEQYF | . | TRBJ2-7 | . | TRBV19
CASSLAVGTGTYEQYF | TRBD1 | TRBJ2-7 | once | TRBV11-2
CASSLGGNTEAFF | TRBD1 | TRBJ1-1 | . | TRBV5-4
CASSPFTGATNEKLFF | . | TRBJ1-4 | . | TRBV11-3
CASSRTKNTEAFF | . | TRBJ1-1 | . | TRBV6-5
CASTRQLSNQPQHF | . | TRBJ1-5 | . | TRBV10-2
CASSQDPGQGMNTEAFF | TRBD1 | TRBJ1-1 | . | TRBV4-2
CASSQAGDQETQYF | TRBD2 | TRBJ2-5 | . | TRBV6-5
CASSERGGSTDTQYF | TRBD2 | TRBJ2-3 | . | TRBV27
CASSHKSGGVVEQFF | TRBD2 | TRBJ2-1 | . | TRBV3-1/TRBV3-2